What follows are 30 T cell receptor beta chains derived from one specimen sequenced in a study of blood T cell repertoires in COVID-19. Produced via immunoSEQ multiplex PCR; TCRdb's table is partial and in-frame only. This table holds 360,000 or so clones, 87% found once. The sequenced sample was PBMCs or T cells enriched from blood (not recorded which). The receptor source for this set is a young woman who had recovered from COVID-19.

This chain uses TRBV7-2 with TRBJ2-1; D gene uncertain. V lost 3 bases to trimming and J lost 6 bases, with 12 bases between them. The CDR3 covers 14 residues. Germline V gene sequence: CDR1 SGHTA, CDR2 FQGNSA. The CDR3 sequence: CASSFGLGGNEQFF. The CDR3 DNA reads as TGTGCCAGCAGCTTCGGGTTAGGCGGCAATGAGCAGTTCTTC.

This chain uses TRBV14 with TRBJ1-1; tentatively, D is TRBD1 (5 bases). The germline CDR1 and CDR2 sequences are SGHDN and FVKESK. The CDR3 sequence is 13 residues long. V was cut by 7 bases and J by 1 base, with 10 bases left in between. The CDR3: CASKRGQNTEAFF. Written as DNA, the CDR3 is TGTGCCAGCAAAAGAGGACAGAACACTGAAGCTTTCTTT.

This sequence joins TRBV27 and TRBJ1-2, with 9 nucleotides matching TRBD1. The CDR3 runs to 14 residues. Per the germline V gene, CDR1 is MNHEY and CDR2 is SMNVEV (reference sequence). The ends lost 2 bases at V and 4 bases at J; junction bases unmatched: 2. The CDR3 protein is CASSLGTGRYGYTF. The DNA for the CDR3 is TGTGCCAGCAGTTTAGGGACAGGGCGCTATGGCTACACCTTC.

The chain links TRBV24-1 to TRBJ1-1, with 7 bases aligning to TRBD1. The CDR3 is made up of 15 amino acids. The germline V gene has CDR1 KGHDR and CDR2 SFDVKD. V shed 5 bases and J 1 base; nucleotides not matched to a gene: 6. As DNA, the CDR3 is TGTGCCACCAGTGGTCCGACAGGGAAGAACACTGAAGCTTTCTTT. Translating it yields CATSGPTGKNTEAFF.

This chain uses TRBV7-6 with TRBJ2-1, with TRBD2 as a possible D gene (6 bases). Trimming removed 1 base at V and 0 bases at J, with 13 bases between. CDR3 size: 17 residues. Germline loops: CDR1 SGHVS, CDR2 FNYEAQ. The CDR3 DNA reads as TGTGCCAGCAGCTTAGTATCCGGGAGTGGCTCCTACAATGAGCAGTTCTTC. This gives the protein CASSLVSGSGSYNEQFF.

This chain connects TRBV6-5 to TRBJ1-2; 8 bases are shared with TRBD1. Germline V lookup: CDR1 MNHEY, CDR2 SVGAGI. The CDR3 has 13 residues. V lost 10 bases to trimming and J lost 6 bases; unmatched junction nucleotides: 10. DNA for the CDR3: TGTGCCACTGAACGGCGACAGGGGAATGGCTACACCTTC. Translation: CATERRQGNGYTF.

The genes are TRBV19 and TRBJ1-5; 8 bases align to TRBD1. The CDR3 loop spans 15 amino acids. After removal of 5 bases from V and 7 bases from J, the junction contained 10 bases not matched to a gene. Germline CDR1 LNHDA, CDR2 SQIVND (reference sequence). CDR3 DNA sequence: TGTGCCAGTAGTCCACAGGGGGTAAGGGAACAGCCCCAGCATTTT. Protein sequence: CASSPQGVREQPQHF. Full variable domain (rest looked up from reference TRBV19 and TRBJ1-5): DGGITQSPKYLFRKEGQNVTLSCEQNLNHDAMYWYRQDPGQGLRLIYYSQIVNDFQKGDIAEGYSVSREKKESFPLTVTSAQKNPTAFYLCASSPQGVREQPQHFGDGTRLSIL.

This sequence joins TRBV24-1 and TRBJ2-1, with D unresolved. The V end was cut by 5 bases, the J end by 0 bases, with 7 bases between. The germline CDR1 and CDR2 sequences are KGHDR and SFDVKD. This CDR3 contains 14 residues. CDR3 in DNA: TGTGCCACCAGTGGTCCGGGCTCCTACAATGAGCAGTTCTTC. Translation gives CATSGPGSYNEQFF.

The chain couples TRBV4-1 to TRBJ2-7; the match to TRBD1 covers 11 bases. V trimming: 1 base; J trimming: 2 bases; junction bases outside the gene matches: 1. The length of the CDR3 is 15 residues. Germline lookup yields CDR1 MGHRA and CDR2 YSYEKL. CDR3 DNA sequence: TGCGCCAGCAGCCAAGGGGGACAGGGGGCCTACGAGCAGTACTTC. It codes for CASSQGGQGAYEQYF.

CDR3: CASSLWDSNTEAFF. In DNA form, the CDR3 reads TGTGCCAGCAGTCTATGGGACAGCAACACTGAAGCTTTCTTT. The chain uses TRBV27 and TRBJ1-1; 7 positions match TRBD1. Losses at the gene ends were 5 bases for V and 2 bases for J; bases not matched to a gene: 5. The CDR3 has 14 amino acids. Germline V gives CDR1 MNHEY, CDR2 SMNVEV (reference sequence).

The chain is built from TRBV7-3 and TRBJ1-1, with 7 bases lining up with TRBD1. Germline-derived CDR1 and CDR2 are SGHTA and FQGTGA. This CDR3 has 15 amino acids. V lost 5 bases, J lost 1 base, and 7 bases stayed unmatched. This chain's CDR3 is CASSTFGTENTEAFF. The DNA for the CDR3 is TGTGCCAGCAGCACCTTCGGGACAGAGAACACTGAAGCTTTCTTT.

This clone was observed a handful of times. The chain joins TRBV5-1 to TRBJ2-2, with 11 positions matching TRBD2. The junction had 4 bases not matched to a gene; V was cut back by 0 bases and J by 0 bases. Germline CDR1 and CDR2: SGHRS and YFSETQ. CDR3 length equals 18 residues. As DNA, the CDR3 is TGCGCCAGCAGCTTGGAACTAGCGGGGGCCACGAACACCGGGGAGCTGTTTTTT. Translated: CASSLELAGATNTGELFF. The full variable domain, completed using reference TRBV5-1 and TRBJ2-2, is KAGVTQTPRYLIKTRGQQVTLSCSPISGHRSVSWYQQTPGQGLQFLFEYFSETQRNKGNFPGRFSGRQFSNSRSEMNVSTLELGDSALYLCASSLELAGATNTGELFFGEGSRLTVL.

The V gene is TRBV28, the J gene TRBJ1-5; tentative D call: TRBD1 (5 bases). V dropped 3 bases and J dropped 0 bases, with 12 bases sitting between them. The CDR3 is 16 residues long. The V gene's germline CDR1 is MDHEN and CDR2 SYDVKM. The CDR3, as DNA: TGTGCCAGCAGTTTTGATCCGGGGGGTAGCAATCAGCCCCAGCATTTT. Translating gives CASSFDPGGSNQPQHF.

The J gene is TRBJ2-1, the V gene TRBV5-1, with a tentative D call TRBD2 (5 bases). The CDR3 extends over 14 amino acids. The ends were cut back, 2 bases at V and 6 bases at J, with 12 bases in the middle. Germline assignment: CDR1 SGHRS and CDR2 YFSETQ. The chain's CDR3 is CASSFLASSNEQFF. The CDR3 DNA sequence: TGCGCCAGCAGCTTTTTGGCTAGCTCCAATGAGCAGTTCTTC.

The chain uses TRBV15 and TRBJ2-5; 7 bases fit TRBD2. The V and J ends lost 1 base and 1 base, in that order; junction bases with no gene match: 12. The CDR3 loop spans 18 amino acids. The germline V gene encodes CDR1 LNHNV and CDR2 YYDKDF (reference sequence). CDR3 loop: CATSRGVVAGASQETQYF. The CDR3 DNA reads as TGTGCCACCAGCAGAGGGGTTGTGGCGGGAGCGTCCCAAGAGACCCAGTACTTC.

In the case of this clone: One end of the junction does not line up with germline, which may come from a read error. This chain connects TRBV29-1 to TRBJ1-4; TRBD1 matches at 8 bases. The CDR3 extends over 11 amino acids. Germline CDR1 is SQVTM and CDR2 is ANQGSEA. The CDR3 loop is CSVEGGDRRIF. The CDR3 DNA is TGCAGCGTTGAAGGGGGGGACAGGAGGATTTTT.

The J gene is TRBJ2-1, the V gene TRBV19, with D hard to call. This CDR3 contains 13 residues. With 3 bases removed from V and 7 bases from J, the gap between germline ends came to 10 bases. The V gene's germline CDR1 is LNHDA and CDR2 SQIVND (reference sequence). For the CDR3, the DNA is TGTGCCAGTAGTATTGTCCCACTGAATGAGCAGTTCTTC. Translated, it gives CASSIVPLNEQFF. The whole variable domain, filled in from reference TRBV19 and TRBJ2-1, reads DGGITQSPKYLFRKEGQNVTLSCEQNLNHDAMYWYRQDPGQGLRLIYYSQIVNDFQKGDIAEGYSVSREKKESFPLTVTSAQKNPTAFYLCASSIVPLNEQFFGPGTRLTVL.

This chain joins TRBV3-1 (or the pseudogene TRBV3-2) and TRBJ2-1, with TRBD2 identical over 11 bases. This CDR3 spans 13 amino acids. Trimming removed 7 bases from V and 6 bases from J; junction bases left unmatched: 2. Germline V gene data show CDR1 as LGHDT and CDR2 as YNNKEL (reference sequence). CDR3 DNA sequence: TGTGCCAGCACCCTAGCGGGGGGCAATGAGCAGTTCTTC. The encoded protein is CASTLAGGNEQFF.

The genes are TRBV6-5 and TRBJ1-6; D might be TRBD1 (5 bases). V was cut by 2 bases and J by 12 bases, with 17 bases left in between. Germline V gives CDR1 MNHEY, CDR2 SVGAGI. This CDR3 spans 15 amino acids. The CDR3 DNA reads TGTGCCAGCAGTTACATCGTTGGGGGAGGAGGACCCCTCCACTTT. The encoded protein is CASSYIVGGGGPLHF.

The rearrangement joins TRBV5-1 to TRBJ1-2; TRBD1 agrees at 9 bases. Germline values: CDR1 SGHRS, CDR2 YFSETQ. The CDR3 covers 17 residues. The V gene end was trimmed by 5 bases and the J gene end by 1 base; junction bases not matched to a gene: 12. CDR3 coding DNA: TGCGCCAGCAGACTAGGGACAGGGTCCCTTCTTAACTATGGCTACACCTTC. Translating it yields CASRLGTGSLLNYGYTF.

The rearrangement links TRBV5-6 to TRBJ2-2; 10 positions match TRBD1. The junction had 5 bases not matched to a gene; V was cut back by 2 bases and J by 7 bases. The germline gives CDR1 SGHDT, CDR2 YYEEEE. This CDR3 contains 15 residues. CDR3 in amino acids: CASSFGTGAVGELFF. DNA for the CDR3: TGTGCCAGCAGCTTCGGGACAGGGGCGGTCGGGGAGCTGTTTTTT.

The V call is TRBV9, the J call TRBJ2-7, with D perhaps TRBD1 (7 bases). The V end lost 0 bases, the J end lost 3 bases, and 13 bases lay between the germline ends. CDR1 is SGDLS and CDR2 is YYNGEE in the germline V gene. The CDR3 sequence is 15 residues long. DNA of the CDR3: TGTGCCAGCAGCGTAGATCGACAGGGAGGCTACGAGCAGTACTTC. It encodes CASSVDRQGGYEQYF.

The CDR3 DNA reads as TGCGCCAGCAGCCACGCGCGGGGGTCCATGAACACTGAAGCTTTCTTT. This translates into CASSHARGSMNTEAFF. The genes are TRBV4-1 and TRBJ1-1, with D possibly matching TRBD1 (5 bases). Looked up from germline, CDR1 is MGHRA and CDR2 is YSYEKL. V was shortened by 3 bases and J by 0 bases, with 14 bases between the two germline ends. This CDR3 region has 16 residues.

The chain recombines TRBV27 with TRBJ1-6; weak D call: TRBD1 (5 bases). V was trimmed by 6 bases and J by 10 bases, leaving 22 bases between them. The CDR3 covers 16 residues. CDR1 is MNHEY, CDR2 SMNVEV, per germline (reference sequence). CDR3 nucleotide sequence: TGTGCCAGCAGCCGCGCGGCGTGGACACCCCAATCACCCCTCCACTTT. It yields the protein CASSRAAWTPQSPLHF.

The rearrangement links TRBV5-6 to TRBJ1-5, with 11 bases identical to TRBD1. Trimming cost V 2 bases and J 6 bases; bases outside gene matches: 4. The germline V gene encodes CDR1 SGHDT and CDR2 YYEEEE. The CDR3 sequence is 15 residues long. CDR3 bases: TGTGCCAGCAGCTTCGGGACAGGGGGACGTCAGCCCCAGCATTTT. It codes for CASSFGTGGRQPQHF. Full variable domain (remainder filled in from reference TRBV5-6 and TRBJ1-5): DAGVTQSPTHLIKTRGQQVTLRCSPKSGHDTVSWYQQALGQGPQFIFQYYEEEERQRGNFPDRFSGHQFPNYSSELNVNALLLGDSALYLCASSFGTGGRQPQHFGDGTRLSIL.

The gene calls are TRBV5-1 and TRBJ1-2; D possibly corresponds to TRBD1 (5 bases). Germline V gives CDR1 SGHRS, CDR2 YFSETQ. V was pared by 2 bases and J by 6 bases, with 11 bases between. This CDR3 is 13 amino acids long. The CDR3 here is CASSFQTGDGYTF. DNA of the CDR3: TGCGCCAGCAGCTTCCAAACGGGGGATGGCTACACCTTC.

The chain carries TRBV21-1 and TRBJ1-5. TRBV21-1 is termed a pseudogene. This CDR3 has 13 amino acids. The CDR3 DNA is TGTGCCAGCAGCTGGGACTCCCTGGGAACCCAGCATTTT. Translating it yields CASSWDSLGTQHF.

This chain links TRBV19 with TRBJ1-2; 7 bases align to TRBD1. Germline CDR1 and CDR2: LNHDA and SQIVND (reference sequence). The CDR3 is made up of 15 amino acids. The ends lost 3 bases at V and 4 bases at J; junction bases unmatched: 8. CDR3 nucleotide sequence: TGTGCCAGTAGTATCCCCTGGGACAGCTTCTATGGCTACACCTTC. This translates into CASSIPWDSFYGYTF.

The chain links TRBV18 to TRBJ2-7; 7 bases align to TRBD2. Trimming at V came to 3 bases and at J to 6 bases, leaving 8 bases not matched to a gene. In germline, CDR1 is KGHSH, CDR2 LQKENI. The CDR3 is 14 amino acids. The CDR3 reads CASSPTGRVAEQYF. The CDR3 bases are TGTGCCAGCTCACCGACGGGGAGGGTGGCCGAGCAGTACTTC.

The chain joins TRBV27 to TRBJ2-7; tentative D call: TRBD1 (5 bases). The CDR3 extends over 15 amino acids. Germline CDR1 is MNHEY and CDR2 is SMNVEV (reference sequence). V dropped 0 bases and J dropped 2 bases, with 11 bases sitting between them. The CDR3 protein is CASSLSTAGAYEQYF. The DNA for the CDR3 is TGTGCCAGCAGTTTATCGACAGCCGGAGCCTACGAGCAGTACTTC.